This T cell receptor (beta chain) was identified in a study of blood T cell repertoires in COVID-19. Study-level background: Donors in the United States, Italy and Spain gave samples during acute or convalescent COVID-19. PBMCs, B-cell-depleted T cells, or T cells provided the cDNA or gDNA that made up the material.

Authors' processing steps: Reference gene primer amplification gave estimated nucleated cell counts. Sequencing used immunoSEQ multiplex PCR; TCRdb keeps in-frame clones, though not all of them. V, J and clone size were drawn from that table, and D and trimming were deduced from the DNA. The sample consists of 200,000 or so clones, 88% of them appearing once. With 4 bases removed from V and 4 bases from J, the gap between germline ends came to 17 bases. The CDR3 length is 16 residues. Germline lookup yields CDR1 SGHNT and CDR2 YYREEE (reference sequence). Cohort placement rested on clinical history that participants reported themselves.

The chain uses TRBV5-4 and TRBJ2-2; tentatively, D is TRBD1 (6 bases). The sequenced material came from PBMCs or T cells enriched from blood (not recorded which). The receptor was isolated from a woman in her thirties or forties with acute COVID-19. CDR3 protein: CASSTGQRGSTGELFF. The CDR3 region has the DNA TGTGCCAGCAGCACCGGACAGAGGGGAAGCACCGGGGAGCTGTTTTTT.